This TCR beta chain was recorded in a study of radiotherapy plus CTLA-4 blockade in lung cancer. On the study more broadly: Objective responses were recorded in 15% to 20% of patients, with disease control recorded in 25% to 40%.

There are 15 residues in the CDR3. The V gene lost 3 bases and the J gene lost 5 bases, with 14 bases spanning the gap. CDR1 is MNHEY and CDR2 is SMNVEV in the germline V gene (reference sequence). The study's findings and limits: Following radiotherapy plus ipilimumab, tumor-derived TCR clones expanded in the blood. Early shifts in blood T cell clones, with interferon-beta, reportedly predicted response best.

Only one count was recorded for this clone. The antigen remains unidentified. Enrolled patients, whose metastatic non-small-cell lung cancer was chemo-refractory, received focal radiation plus CTLA-4 blockade with ipilimumab. Sequencing used immunoSEQ multiplex PCR; TCRdb keeps in-frame clones, though not all of them. Here the sample spans some 60,000 clones, under 80% being singletons. The specimen was peripheral blood, collected from a patient treated with radiotherapy plus ipilimumab. The V call is TRBV27, the J call TRBJ2-1, with a weak D call TRBD1 (5 bases). The receptor was isolated from a human donor with non-small cell lung cancer who had a complete response to radiotherapy plus ipilimumab. In DNA form, the CDR3 reads TGTGCCAGCAGTTTGGAAAGGGGCCTACACAATGAGCAGTTCTTC. It translates to CASSLERGLHNEQFF.